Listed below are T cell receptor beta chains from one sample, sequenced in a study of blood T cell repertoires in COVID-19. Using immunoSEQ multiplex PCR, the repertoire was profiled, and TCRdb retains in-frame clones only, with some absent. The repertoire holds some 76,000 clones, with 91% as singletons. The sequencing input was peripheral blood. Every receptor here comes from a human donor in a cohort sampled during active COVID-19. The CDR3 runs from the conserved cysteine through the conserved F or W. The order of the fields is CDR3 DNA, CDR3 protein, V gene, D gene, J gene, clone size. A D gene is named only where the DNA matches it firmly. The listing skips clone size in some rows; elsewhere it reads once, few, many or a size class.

DNA: TGTGCCAGCAGCTTACTCCAGGACACAGATACGCAGTATTTT
CDR3: CASSLLQDTDTQYF
V: TRBV7-6
D: -
J: TRBJ2-3
size: -

DNA: TGTGCCATCAGCACGGGACAGGGTTTCAACGAGCAGTACTTC
CDR3: CAISTGQGFNEQYF
V: TRBV10-3
D: TRBD1
J: TRBJ2-7
size: -

DNA: TGTGCCAGCAGCCAACTAAATGTCTATGGCTACACCTTC
CDR3: CASSQLNVYGYTF
V: TRBV3-1/TRBV3-2
D: -
J: TRBJ1-2
size: -

DNA: TGTGCCAGCTCGCCCGGACAGGGAATCAACGAGCAGTACTTC
CDR3: CASSPGQGINEQYF
V: TRBV18
D: TRBD1
J: TRBJ2-7
size: -

DNA: TGTGCCAGCAGGAACGGGTTTTTAGGTGGCTACACCTTC
CDR3: CASRNGFLGGYTF
V: TRBV6-4
D: -
J: TRBJ1-2
size: -

DNA: TGTGCCAGCAGCTTAATAATACAGGGCGGAGGAAACACCATATATTTT
CDR3: CASSLIIQGGGNTIYF
V: TRBV11-2
D: -
J: TRBJ1-3
size: -

DNA: TGTGCCAGCAGTTTAAATATGGACAGCCCCACCTTC
CDR3: CASSLNMDSPTF
V: TRBV12-3/TRBV12-4
D: -
J: TRBJ1-2
size: few

DNA: TGTGCCAGCAGCTCGGGGGACAGGGGCGGTAATGAAAAACTGTTTTTT
CDR3: CASSSGDRGGNEKLFF
V: TRBV11-2
D: TRBD1
J: TRBJ1-4
size: -

DNA: TGTGCCAGCAAGGGACATATTAACTATGGCTACACCTTC
CDR3: CASKGHINYGYTF
V: TRBV27
D: -
J: TRBJ1-2
size: -

DNA: TGTGCCAGTAGTATGGGGTCAACCCTGGGAGAGGTAAATGAGCAGTTCTTC
CDR3: CASSMGSTLGEVNEQFF
V: TRBV19
D: -
J: TRBJ2-1
size: -

DNA: TGTGCCAGCAGCCGGGACATTTATGGCTACACCTTC
CDR3: CASSRDIYGYTF
V: TRBV2
D: -
J: TRBJ1-2
size: once

DNA: TGTGCCAGCAGCGGACAGCCCTACGAGCAGTACTTC
CDR3: CASSGQPYEQYF
V: TRBV12-3/TRBV12-4
D: -
J: TRBJ2-7
size: -

DNA: TGTGCCAGCAGGTTACAGGGAAATAGCAATCAGCCCCAGCATTTT
CDR3: CASRLQGNSNQPQHF
V: TRBV27
D: -
J: TRBJ1-5
size: -

DNA: TGTGCCACCAGGGACATCCGGGGACCCTCTGGAAACACCATATATTTT
CDR3: CATRDIRGPSGNTIYF
V: TRBV19
D: -
J: TRBJ1-3
size: -

DNA: TGCGCCAGCAGCTTGGATGGGACTAGCCTAGAGACCCGGTACTTC
CDR3: CASSLDGTSLETRYF
V: TRBV5-1
D: TRBD2
J: TRBJ2-5
size: -

DNA: TGTGCCAGCAGTGCAGTCGGCGGGACAGGGGGCTTAGAGCAGTACTTC
CDR3: CASSAVGGTGGLEQYF
V: TRBV6-1
D: TRBD1
J: TRBJ2-7
size: -